These 18 T cell receptor beta chains were sequenced from one sample in a study of cytomegalovirus exposure and HLA in healthy donors. The table came from immunoSEQ multiplex PCR; TCRdb's copy has only in-frame clones and leaves some out. The table has some 130,000 clones, more than 70% seen once. The sample comprised PBMCs. These receptors were taken from a man under 40 in good health and CMV-seronegative.

The gene calls are TRBV30 and TRBJ1-1, with D uncertain. V shed 4 bases and J shed 2 bases, with 14 bases lying between them. Per germline, CDR1 GTSNPN and CDR2 SVGIG (reference sequence). The CDR3 runs to 14 residues. The CDR3 DNA reads as TGTGCCTGGATGGGGAGTAGTAAAAACACTGAAGCTTTCTTT. It codes for CAWMGSSKNTEAFF.

The V call is TRBV5-1, the J call TRBJ2-5; TRBD1 agrees at 7 bases. The CDR3 has 14 residues. Germline V gene sequence: CDR1 SGHRS, CDR2 YFSETQ. With V trimmed by 6 bases and J by 4 bases, 9 bases remained unmatched. The CDR3 DNA reads TGCGCCAGCACTCGGGACAGAGAACGAGAGACCCAGTACTTC. Translation: CASTRDRERETQYF.

The CDR3 bases are TGTGCCAGCAGCTACCACAGCGAGCAGTACTTC. It translates to CASSYHSEQYF. The V and J genes are TRBV14 and TRBJ2-7; D gene ambiguous. The CDR3 totals 11 residues. Germline CDR1 reads SGHDN; CDR2 reads FVKESK. Trimming left V 5 bases short and J 6 bases short, with 8 bases between.

This clone came up once. In nucleotides, the CDR3 is TGTGCCAGCAGCCCTAGCTCCTACGAGCAGTACTTC. This translates into CASSPSSYEQYF. The genes are TRBV11-2 and TRBJ2-7; D gene ambiguous. This CDR3 spans 12 amino acids. Germline V gene lookup returns CDR1 SGHAT and CDR2 FQNNGV. Trimming took off 5 bases at V and 0 bases at J, with 5 bases between the two ends.

This clone appeared a few times. The chain combines TRBV7-2 with TRBJ2-7; D not resolved. V was cut by 4 bases and J by 2 bases, with 12 bases left in between. There are 14 residues in the CDR3. Germline V lookup: CDR1 SGHTA, CDR2 FQGNSA. CDR3 sequence reads: CASSWSRTTYEQYF. The CDR3 DNA is TGTGCCAGCAGCTGGTCCCGCACAACCTACGAGCAGTACTTC.

This chain connects TRBV19 to TRBJ1-6, with 7 bases identical to TRBD1. In germline, CDR1 is LNHDA, CDR2 SQIVND (reference sequence). This CDR3 is built from 15 residues. The ends lost 5 bases at V and 10 bases at J; junction bases unmatched: 11. As DNA, the CDR3 is TGTGCCAGTAGTGATTCCGGGACAGAGGGATCACCCCTCCACTTT. This gives the protein CASSDSGTEGSPLHF.

The chain combines TRBV11-2 with TRBJ1-1; D unclear. V lost 3 bases and J lost 1, with 9 bases in between. Per germline, CDR1 SGHAT and CDR2 FQNNGV. The CDR3 sequence is 14 residues long. The chain's CDR3 is CASSFGSRNTEAFF. CDR3 bases: TGTGCCAGCAGCTTCGGGAGTCGGAACACTGAAGCTTTCTTT.

The chain combines TRBV7-2 with TRBJ2-3, with 7 bases fitting TRBD2. After removal of 8 bases from V and 2 bases from J, the junction contained 7 bases not matched to a gene. CDR3 size: 14 residues. CDR1 is SGHTA and CDR2 is FQGNSA in the germline V gene. CDR3 in DNA: TGTGCCAGCGGAACCGGGACTACCACAGATACGCAGTATTTT. Amino acids: CASGTGTTTDTQYF.

The chain links TRBV11-2 to TRBJ2-1, with 9 bases that match TRBD2. The CDR3 is made up of 16 amino acids. After removal of 6 bases from V and 4 bases from J, the junction contained 10 bases not matched to a gene. The germline V gene has CDR1 SGHAT and CDR2 FQNNGV. The CDR3 region is CASRPPSGTPYNEQFF. CDR3 coding DNA: TGTGCCAGCAGACCCCCTAGCGGGACACCTTACAATGAGCAGTTCTTC.

The genes are TRBV5-8 and TRBJ1-2; 9 nucleotides align to TRBD1. Trimming cost V 4 bases and J 10 bases; bases outside gene matches: 8. CDR1 and CDR2 (germline): SGHTS, YDEGEE. This CDR3 has 13 amino acids. CDR3 nucleotides: TGTGCCAGCAGCCCGCGGACAGGGGTAACCTACACCTTC. It is translated as CASSPRTGVTYTF.

In its sample, this clone was seen once. The rearrangement joins TRBV7-2 to TRBJ1-5; D unresolved. V was clipped by 1 base and J by 1 base, with 14 bases between them. Germline CDR1 SGHTA, CDR2 FQGNSA. This CDR3 has 17 residues. The CDR3 nucleotides are TGTGCCAGCAGCTTAGTCTCGACGAGGCACAGCAATCAGCCCCAGCATTTT. Residues: CASSLVSTRHSNQPQHF.

The chain employs TRBV5-1 and TRBJ2-7; maybe TRBD1 (5 bases). V lost 0 bases and J 2 bases, leaving 12 bases between the germline ends. Per germline, CDR1 SGHRS and CDR2 YFSETQ. The CDR3 consists of 15 residues. This CDR3 reads CASSLVAGIAYEQYF. The CDR3 nucleotides are TGCGCCAGCAGCTTGGTGGCAGGGATCGCCTACGAGCAGTACTTC. Variable domain in full (rest from reference TRBV5-1 and TRBJ2-7): KAGVTQTPRYLIKTRGQQVTLSCSPISGHRSVSWYQQTPGQGLQFLFEYFSETQRNKGNFPGRFSGRQFSNSRSEMNVSTLELGDSALYLCASSLVAGIAYEQYFGPGTRLTVT.

The chain links TRBV4-3 to TRBJ2-2, with 15 bases identical to TRBD2. The CDR3 spans 20 residues. The germline gives CDR1 LGHNA, CDR2 YSLEER. Germline trimming cut 1 base from V and 6 bases from J; bases unmatched to any gene: 12. The CDR3 protein is CASSQAPVGLAGGPPGELFF. For the CDR3, the DNA is TGCGCCAGCAGCCAAGCCCCAGTGGGACTAGCGGGAGGTCCCCCCGGGGAGCTGTTTTTT.

The CDR3 is CSGREGRGNEQFF. The CDR3, as DNA: TGCAGCGGGAGGGAGGGCCGGGGCAATGAGCAGTTCTTC. V gene TRBV29-1 combines with J gene TRBJ2-1, with 7 bases that match TRBD2. V shed 7 bases, J shed 6 bases, and the junction held 9 bases outside the gene matches. This CDR3 is 13 amino acids long. In germline, CDR1 is SQVTM, CDR2 ANQGSEA.

The chain is built from TRBV18 and TRBJ1-4; TRBD1 matches 10 bases. V dropped 5 bases and J dropped 7; count of bases not matched to a gene: 7. CDR1 and CDR2 from the germline V gene are KGHSH and LQKENI. The CDR3 loop spans 15 amino acids. The CDR3 nucleotides are TGTGCCAGCTCATCGATGGGACAGGGGATTGAAAAACTGTTTTTT. It translates to CASSSMGQGIEKLFF.

The CDR3 protein is CASSLDRTQYF. In DNA, the CDR3 is TGTGCCAGCAGCTTAGATCGGACCCAGTACTTC. The V call is TRBV7-6, the J call TRBJ2-5; no definite D call. The V gene's germline CDR1 is SGHVS and CDR2 FNYEAQ. The CDR3 spans 11 residues. V dropped 1 base and J dropped 7 bases, with 4 bases sitting between them.

The chain is built from TRBV4-3 and TRBJ2-5; D uncertain. V was pared by 4 bases and J by 3 bases, with 12 bases between. The CDR3 consists of 14 residues. Looked up from germline, CDR1 is LGHNA and CDR2 is YSLEER. The CDR3 spells CASSPEESKETQYF. DNA for the CDR3: TGCGCCAGCAGCCCCGAGGAGAGCAAAGAGACCCAGTACTTC.

The chain is built from TRBV6-5 and TRBJ1-2, with 9 bases fitting TRBD1. The germline gives CDR1 MNHEY, CDR2 SVGAGI. Trimming at V came to 2 bases and at J to 1 base, leaving 5 bases not matched to a gene. The length of the CDR3 is 16 residues. The CDR3 loop reads CASSYPMGQGNYGYTF. The CDR3 DNA is TGTGCCAGCAGTTACCCTATGGGACAGGGTAACTATGGCTACACCTTC.